These 7 T cell receptor beta chains came from one sample sequenced in a study of CXCR3-negative and CXCR3-positive naive CD8 T cells. Researchers prepared the TRB cDNA libraries using 5' RACE with UMI labels. TCRdb re-called the 5' RACE reads; every CDR3 protein appears as one record, without DNA. The sample has more than 45,000 distinct CDR3 sequences; the top ten hold 0.42%. The sequenced material came from naive CXCR3- CD8+ T cells from blood. Subset here: CD45RO-CCR7+CD27+CD95- naive CD8+ T cells lacking CXCR3 (TNR3-). Receptors were obtained from a human donor in good health. Some clones in this sample may be carry-over from other donors' samples.

The rearrangement joins TRBV18 to TRBJ2-1; TCRdb's D gene call, TRBD1, goes unchecked for lack of DNA. The germline V gene has CDR1 KGHSH and CDR2 LQKENI. CDR3 size: 16 residues. The CDR3 loop is CASSPYFGGENNEQFF.

The rearrangement joins TRBV5-5 to TRBJ2-7; the D call from TCRdb, TRBD2, cannot be confirmed without DNA. Germline CDR1 reads SGHKS; CDR2 reads YYEKEE (reference sequence). This CDR3 comprises 14 residues. CDR3 protein: CASSWGPSGNEQYF. Full variable domain (missing parts from reference TRBV5-5 and TRBJ2-7): DAGVTQSPTHLIKTRGQQVTLRCSPISGHKSVSWYQQVLGQGPQFIFQYYEKEERGRGNFPDRFSARQFPNYSSELNVNALLLGDSALYLCASSWGPSGNEQYFGPGTRLTVT.

By frequency, this clonotype registers medium-sized. This chain uses TRBV4-1 with TRBJ2-1. Germline-derived CDR1 and CDR2 are MGHRA and YSYEKL. CDR3 length equals 17 residues. The CDR3 here is CASSQDRLDGNYNEQFF.

This chain uses TRBV5-1 with TRBJ1-1; TCRdb designates TRBD1, a call that cannot be tested without DNA. CDR3 length: 13 amino acids. Germline CDR1 and CDR2: SGHRS and YFSETQ. CDR3 protein: CASSFGTGAEAFF.

The chain uses TRBV20-1 and TRBJ2-1. The germline V gene encodes CDR1 DFQATT and CDR2 SNEGSKA (reference sequence). There are 14 residues in the CDR3. The chain's CDR3 is CSAYFRGSYNEQFF.

The rearrangement links TRBV7-2 to TRBJ2-2; as DNA is missing, the TRBD2 call by TCRdb cannot be tested. Per the germline V gene, CDR1 is SGHTA and CDR2 is FQGNSA. CDR3 size: 18 residues. CDR3 region: CASSQTFLAGGSTGELFF.

J is TRBJ1-1 and V is TRBV28; the D gene TCRdb calls, TRBD1, cannot be checked with no DNA. The V gene's germline CDR1 is MDHEN and CDR2 SYDVKM. The CDR3 extends over 14 amino acids. CDR3 residues: CASSLRQEITEAFF.